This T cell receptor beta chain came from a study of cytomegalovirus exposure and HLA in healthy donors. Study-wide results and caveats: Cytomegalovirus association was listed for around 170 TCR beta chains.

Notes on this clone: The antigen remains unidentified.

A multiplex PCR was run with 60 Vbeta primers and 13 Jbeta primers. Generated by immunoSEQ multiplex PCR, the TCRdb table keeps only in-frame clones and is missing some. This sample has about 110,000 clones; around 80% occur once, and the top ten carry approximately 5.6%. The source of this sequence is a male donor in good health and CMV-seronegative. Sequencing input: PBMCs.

In nucleotides, the CDR3 is TGTGCCAGCAGCTTTAGACCGGGACTAGCGAAAGAGCAGTTCTTC. It codes for CASSFRPGLAKEQFF. The rearrangement uses TRBV7-8 and TRBJ2-1, with 10 positions matching TRBD2. This CDR3 has 15 residues. V dropped 3 bases and J dropped 10; count of bases not matched to a gene: 9. Germline CDR1 SGHVS, CDR2 FQNEAQ.